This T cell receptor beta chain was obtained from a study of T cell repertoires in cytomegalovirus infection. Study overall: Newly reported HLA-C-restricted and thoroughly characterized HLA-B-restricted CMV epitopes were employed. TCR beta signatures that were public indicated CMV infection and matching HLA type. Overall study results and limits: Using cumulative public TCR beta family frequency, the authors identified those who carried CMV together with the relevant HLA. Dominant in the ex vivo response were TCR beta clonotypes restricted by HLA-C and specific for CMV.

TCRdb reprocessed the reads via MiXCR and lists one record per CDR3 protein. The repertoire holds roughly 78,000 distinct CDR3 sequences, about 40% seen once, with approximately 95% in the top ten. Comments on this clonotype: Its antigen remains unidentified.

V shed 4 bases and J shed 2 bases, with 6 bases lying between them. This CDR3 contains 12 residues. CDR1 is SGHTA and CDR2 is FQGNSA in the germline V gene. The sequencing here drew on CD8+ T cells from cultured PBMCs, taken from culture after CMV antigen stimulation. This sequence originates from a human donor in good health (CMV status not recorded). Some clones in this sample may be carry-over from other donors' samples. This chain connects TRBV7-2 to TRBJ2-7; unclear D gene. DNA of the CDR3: TGTGCCAGCAGCTCCGAGACCTACGAGCAGTACTTC. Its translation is CASSSETYEQYF.